The sequence of this T cell receptor (beta chain) was determined in a study of T cells in Graves' hyperthyroidism and ophthalmopathy. This clonotype was picked up many times. CDR3 length: 13 residues. CDR1 and CDR2 (germline): MNHNS, SASEGT. Trimming pared 4 bases from V and 5 bases from J, leaving 11 bases between. Amplified TCR beta CDR3 regions came from RNA transcripts. A first-round RT-PCR of the TCR CDR3 used the HTBI primer set. MiXCR, run by TCRdb on the multiplex PCR reads, gives a single entry per CDR3 protein. The table includes a few hundred thousand distinct CDR3 sequences, less than 25% detected once.

The genes are TRBV6-1 and TRBJ2-5; D ambiguous. Material: blood. The sequence derives from a man younger than 35 with Graves' hyperthyroidism. The CDR3 reads CASSGALPETQYF. In nucleotides, the CDR3 is TGTGCCAGCAGTGGAGCGCTTCCGGAGACCCAGTACTTC.